These T cell receptor beta chains were read from a single sample in a study of CD8+ T cells in alopecia areata. The method was immunoSEQ multiplex PCR; TCRdb's version includes in-frame clones alone and lacks a portion of them. This table has 150,000 to 200,000 clones, around 64% appearing once. Specimen: CD4+ T cells sorted from blood, collected at roughly week 49, from a patient treated with tofacitinib. Receptors originate from a human donor with alopecia areata. Each CDR3 is given with its conserved first and last residue. Each record gives: CDR3 length, V gene, clone size, D gene, J gene, CDR3 DNA, CDR3 protein. A D gene is named only where the DNA matches it firmly. Size values are once, few and many counts, or a class for expanded clones, and some rows have none.

len: 14
v_gene: TRBV5-1
abundance: few
d_gene: TRBD1
j_gene: TRBJ2-7
CDR3nt: TGCGCCAGCAGCCCGACCGGGACAGCCTACGAGCAGTACTTC
CDR3aa: CASSPTGTAYEQYF

len: 12
v_gene: TRBV29-1
abundance: .
d_gene: .
j_gene: TRBJ1-5
CDR3nt: TGCAGCGTTGGAGGACAGAATCAGCCCCAGCATTTT
CDR3aa: CSVGGQNQPQHF

len: 16
v_gene: TRBV18
abundance: few
d_gene: .
j_gene: TRBJ1-1
CDR3nt: TGTGCCAGCTCACCATCTTTTCGTATATCGAACACTGAAGCTTTCTTT
CDR3aa: CASSPSFRISNTEAFF

len: 15
v_gene: TRBV30
abundance: .
d_gene: TRBD1
j_gene: TRBJ2-7
CDR3nt: TGTGCCTGGAGACGGACAGGTTTCTCCGAGTACGAGCAGTACTTC
CDR3aa: CAWRRTGFSEYEQYF

len: 14
v_gene: TRBV4-3
abundance: few
d_gene: .
j_gene: TRBJ2-3
CDR3nt: TGCGCCAGCAGCCAAGATAGGCGTAGAGATACGCAGTATTTT
CDR3aa: CASSQDRRRDTQYF

len: 15
v_gene: TRBV7-2
abundance: .
d_gene: .
j_gene: TRBJ1-2
CDR3nt: TGTGCCAGCCCACCCCGGCCAGGAGCTAACTATGGCTACACCTTC
CDR3aa: CASPPRPGANYGYTF

len: 13
v_gene: TRBV29-1
abundance: once
d_gene: .
j_gene: TRBJ2-2
CDR3nt: TGCAGCGTCGCTGGCGGATTCACCGGGGAGCTGTTTTTT
CDR3aa: CSVAGGFTGELFF

len: 14
v_gene: TRBV25-1
abundance: .
d_gene: .
j_gene: TRBJ1-6
CDR3nt: TGTGCCAGCACCGGACCCAGCTATAATTCACCCCTCCACTTT
CDR3aa: CASTGPSYNSPLHF

len: 14
v_gene: TRBV11-1
abundance: .
d_gene: .
j_gene: TRBJ2-7
CDR3nt: TGTGCCAGCAGCCCTAGGGGTATTGGCTACGAGCAGTACTTC
CDR3aa: CASSPRGIGYEQYF

len: 13
v_gene: TRBV29-1
abundance: .
d_gene: .
j_gene: TRBJ2-5
CDR3nt: TGCAGCGCCCGCAGTAAATCCCAAGAGACCCAGTACTTC
CDR3aa: CSARSKSQETQYF

len: 12
v_gene: TRBV6-1
abundance: .
d_gene: .
j_gene: TRBJ1-2
CDR3nt: TGTGCCAGCAGTGGAACAGTCTATGGCTACACCTTC
CDR3aa: CASSGTVYGYTF

len: 14
v_gene: TRBV7-2
abundance: .
d_gene: .
j_gene: TRBJ2-5
CDR3nt: TGTGCCAGCAGCTTTAATCTGGGAGGAGAGACCCAGTACTTC
CDR3aa: CASSFNLGGETQYF

len: 11
v_gene: TRBV29-1
abundance: few
d_gene: .
j_gene: TRBJ1-1
CDR3nt: TGCAGCGTTGAACAGGCCAGGGGAACTTTCTTT
CDR3aa: CSVEQARGTFF

len: 20
v_gene: TRBV12-5
abundance: .
d_gene: TRBD1
j_gene: TRBJ1-1
CDR3nt: TGTGCTAGTGGCCCAACTCAAATCCGGGACAGGCTCTTGATGAACACTGAAGCTTTCTTT
CDR3aa: CASGPTQIRDRLLMNTEAFF

len: 14
v_gene: TRBV10-3
abundance: few
d_gene: TRBD2
j_gene: TRBJ2-1
CDR3nt: TGTGCCATCAGTGTCACAGGACTAGCGGGGACCGTGTTCTTC
CDR3aa: CAISVTGLAGTVFF

len: 12
v_gene: TRBV2
abundance: .
d_gene: .
j_gene: TRBJ1-1
CDR3nt: TGTGCCAGCAGCCGGGACACCCTCCCAGCTTTCTTT
CDR3aa: CASSRDTLPAFF

len: 15
v_gene: TRBV19
abundance: once
d_gene: .
j_gene: TRBJ1-1
CDR3nt: TGTGCCAGTAGTATACTCGGGAGATGGAACACTGAAGCTTTCTTT
CDR3aa: CASSILGRWNTEAFF

len: 17
v_gene: TRBV7-9
abundance: .
d_gene: .
j_gene: TRBJ2-3
CDR3nt: TGTGCCAGCAGCTTAGTCGGGACCGCTACCTACACAGATACGCAGTATTTT
CDR3aa: CASSLVGTATYTDTQYF

len: 12
v_gene: TRBV29-1
abundance: .
d_gene: TRBD2
j_gene: TRBJ2-3
CDR3nt: TGCAGCGTTGGGACTAGTCTAGATACGCAGTATTTT
CDR3aa: CSVGTSLDTQYF

len: 15
v_gene: TRBV30
abundance: .
d_gene: .
j_gene: TRBJ2-1
CDR3nt: TGTGCCTGGAGTGTGGGGCAAATCTCTGGGGATGAGCAGTTCTTC
CDR3aa: CAWSVGQISGDEQFF

len: 14
v_gene: TRBV5-1
abundance: .
d_gene: .
j_gene: TRBJ2-6
CDR3nt: TGCGCCAGCGGACCTACTGCTGGGGCCAACGTCCTGACTTTC
CDR3aa: CASGPTAGANVLTF

len: 11
v_gene: TRBV7-2
abundance: .
d_gene: .
j_gene: TRBJ1-4
CDR3nt: TGTGCCAGCAGCATCCGGGAAAAACTGTTTTTT
CDR3aa: CASSIREKLFF

len: 12
v_gene: TRBV7-9
abundance: few
d_gene: .
j_gene: TRBJ2-3
CDR3nt: TGTGCCAGCAGTCCCTACTTGGATACGCAGTATTTT
CDR3aa: CASSPYLDTQYF

len: 13
v_gene: TRBV5-1
abundance: .
d_gene: .
j_gene: TRBJ2-7
CDR3nt: TGCGCCAGCAGCATCGGGGCTTCCTACGAGCAGTACTTC
CDR3aa: CASSIGASYEQYF

len: 12
v_gene: TRBV29-1
abundance: .
d_gene: TRBD1
j_gene: TRBJ2-7
CDR3nt: TGCAGCGTTCGGGGACAGGGCTACGAGCAGTACTTC
CDR3aa: CSVRGQGYEQYF

len: 15
v_gene: TRBV6-5
abundance: few
d_gene: .
j_gene: TRBJ1-6
CDR3nt: TGTGCCAGCAGCCCCCGGGGCGATGTAAGATCACCCCTCCACTTT
CDR3aa: CASSPRGDVRSPLHF

len: 13
v_gene: TRBV4-3
abundance: .
d_gene: TRBD1
j_gene: TRBJ2-1
CDR3nt: TGCGCCAGCAGCCAAGAACGGACAGGCCTATGGTTCTTC
CDR3aa: CASSQERTGLWFF

len: 14
v_gene: TRBV29-1
abundance: .
d_gene: .
j_gene: TRBJ2-1
CDR3nt: TGCAGCGTTACACAGGGTACTAGCTTTGGGGAGCAGTTCTTC
CDR3aa: CSVTQGTSFGEQFF

len: 13
v_gene: TRBV4-3
abundance: .
d_gene: .
j_gene: TRBJ1-1
CDR3nt: TGCGCCAGCAGCCAGGGGACGGAGGATCAAGCTTTCTTT
CDR3aa: CASSQGTEDQAFF

len: 13
v_gene: TRBV29-1
abundance: .
d_gene: .
j_gene: TRBJ1-1
CDR3nt: TGCAGCGTCGAGCAGCTCTTGAACACTGAAGCTTTCTTT
CDR3aa: CSVEQLLNTEAFF

len: 12
v_gene: TRBV29-1
abundance: .
d_gene: .
j_gene: TRBJ1-1
CDR3nt: TGCAGCGTTGCACAGGGAATCACTGAAGCTTTCTTT
CDR3aa: CSVAQGITEAFF

len: 13
v_gene: TRBV25-1
abundance: .
d_gene: .
j_gene: TRBJ2-2
CDR3nt: TGTGCCAGCAGTGTTTACATTGGCGGGGAGCTGTTTTTT
CDR3aa: CASSVYIGGELFF

len: 14
v_gene: TRBV29-1
abundance: .
d_gene: TRBD2
j_gene: TRBJ2-1
CDR3nt: TGCAGCGTGAAAACTAGCGGAGCCTACAATGAGCAGTTCTTC
CDR3aa: CSVKTSGAYNEQFF

len: 12
v_gene: TRBV30
abundance: .
d_gene: .
j_gene: TRBJ1-2
CDR3nt: TGTGCCTCTCAGGTGACTCTCTATGGCTACACCTTC
CDR3aa: CASQVTLYGYTF

len: 15
v_gene: TRBV14
abundance: few
d_gene: .
j_gene: TRBJ1-4
CDR3nt: TGTGCCAGCAGCCCTCGAACCAATCCAAGGGAAAAACTGTTTTTT
CDR3aa: CASSPRTNPREKLFF

len: 11
v_gene: TRBV29-1
abundance: few
d_gene: .
j_gene: TRBJ2-7
CDR3nt: TGCAGCGCTACTGGCTATTACGAGCAGTACTTC
CDR3aa: CSATGYYEQYF

len: 14
v_gene: TRBV5-6
abundance: .
d_gene: .
j_gene: TRBJ1-4
CDR3nt: TGTGCCAGCAGCTTGCAGGGAATGGTTGAAAAACTGTTTTTT
CDR3aa: CASSLQGMVEKLFF

len: 13
v_gene: TRBV28
abundance: .
d_gene: .
j_gene: TRBJ2-5
CDR3nt: TGTGCCAGCACCATCAGGGAGCAAGAGACCCAGTACTTC
CDR3aa: CASTIREQETQYF

len: 16
v_gene: TRBV5-4
abundance: once
d_gene: .
j_gene: TRBJ1-4
CDR3nt: TGTGCCAGCAGCCCTACCGTGGGGGCGGGTTATGAAAAACTGTTTTTT
CDR3aa: CASSPTVGAGYEKLFF

len: 14
v_gene: TRBV29-1
abundance: .
d_gene: .
j_gene: TRBJ1-2
CDR3nt: TGCAGCGTTTTGGGACCTCGAGCTAACTATGGCTACACCTTC
CDR3aa: CSVLGPRANYGYTF

len: 15
v_gene: TRBV29-1
abundance: .
d_gene: TRBD1
j_gene: TRBJ2-4
CDR3nt: TGCAGCGTTTACTACAGGGGGCCAGCCAAAAACATTCAGTACTTC
CDR3aa: CSVYYRGPAKNIQYF

len: 14
v_gene: TRBV6-1
abundance: .
d_gene: TRBD1
j_gene: TRBJ1-2
CDR3nt: TGTGCCAGCAGTGCCCGGGACAGGGGTGGAGGCTACACCTTC
CDR3aa: CASSARDRGGGYTF

len: 15
v_gene: TRBV5-1
abundance: .
d_gene: .
j_gene: TRBJ2-6
CDR3nt: TGCGCCAGCAGTCGGGAACACGCTGGGGCCAACGTCCTGACTTTC
CDR3aa: CASSREHAGANVLTF

len: 14
v_gene: TRBV9
abundance: .
d_gene: TRBD1
j_gene: TRBJ1-2
CDR3nt: TGTGCCAGCAGCGACGGACAGGGGGCGGGAGGCTACACCTTC
CDR3aa: CASSDGQGAGGYTF

len: 11
v_gene: TRBV2
abundance: .
d_gene: .
j_gene: TRBJ2-1
CDR3nt: TGTGCCAGCAGTAGGAAATATGAGCAGTTCTTC
CDR3aa: CASSRKYEQFF

len: 14
v_gene: TRBV29-1
abundance: .
d_gene: TRBD1
j_gene: TRBJ2-1
CDR3nt: TGCAGCGTCAGTAGGGGGACAGCGAGCAATGAGCAGTTCTTC
CDR3aa: CSVSRGTASNEQFF

len: 14
v_gene: TRBV19
abundance: few
d_gene: .
j_gene: TRBJ1-5
CDR3nt: TGTGCCAGTAGTACAGGAGACTACAATCAGCCCCAGCATTTT
CDR3aa: CASSTGDYNQPQHF

len: 16
v_gene: TRBV6-5
abundance: few
d_gene: TRBD1
j_gene: TRBJ2-5
CDR3nt: TGTGCCAGCAGTTCCGGGGACAGGGCCTCTCAAGAGACCCAGTACTTC
CDR3aa: CASSSGDRASQETQYF

len: 12
v_gene: TRBV29-1
abundance: .
d_gene: .
j_gene: TRBJ1-2
CDR3nt: TGCAGCGTTGAAAAGGGTCTCTATGGCTACACCTTC
CDR3aa: CSVEKGLYGYTF

len: 17
v_gene: TRBV7-2
abundance: few
d_gene: TRBD2
j_gene: TRBJ2-7
CDR3nt: TGTGCCAGCAGCTTTGGTGACCTAGCGGGGGGGCCCCGCGAGCAGTACTTC
CDR3aa: CASSFGDLAGGPREQYF

len: 11
v_gene: TRBV20-1
abundance: .
d_gene: .
j_gene: TRBJ2-1
CDR3nt: TGCAGTGCCCGATCAGGGGTAGAGCAGTTCTTC
CDR3aa: CSARSGVEQFF

len: 14
v_gene: TRBV29-1
abundance: .
d_gene: .
j_gene: TRBJ1-1
CDR3nt: TGCAGCGTTGAAGTTTGGGGGGCCGACACTGAAGCTTTCTTT
CDR3aa: CSVEVWGADTEAFF